The 21 T cell receptor beta chains presented below share a single source sample, sequenced in a study of human thymus T cells. Sequencing was performed with immunoSEQ multiplex PCR; in TCRdb, only in-frame clones are kept and a portion is missing. In the table there are about 130,000 clones, around 94% of which are singletons. Corrective heart surgery yielded the resections from which the thymus tissue came. Sequenced sample: thymus tissue. These receptors were taken from a boy less than two years old with a congenital heart defect but otherwise immunologically healthy.

This chain connects TRBV5-1 to TRBJ1-6; D is unclear. The V end lost 0 bases, the J end lost 5 bases, and 9 bases lay between the germline ends. Germline CDR1 reads SGHRS; CDR2 reads YFSETQ. CDR3 length: 15 residues. For the CDR3, the DNA is TGCGCCAGCAGCTTGGTGGGCGCGGATAATTCACCCCTCCACTTT. This gives the protein CASSLVGADNSPLHF.

This sequence joins TRBV7-6 and TRBJ2-5; no clear D gene. V was shortened by 0 bases and J by 1 base, with 6 bases between the two germline ends. Germline CDR1 SGHVS, CDR2 FNYEAQ. The CDR3 is 14 residues long. The CDR3 here is CASSLAPSQETQYF. Written as DNA, the CDR3 is TGTGCCAGCAGCTTAGCGCCCTCCCAAGAGACCCAGTACTTC.

This chain uses TRBV27 with TRBJ2-3, with D perhaps matching TRBD2 (5 bases). The CDR3 contains 17 residues. CDR1 and CDR2 (germline): MNHEY, SMNVEV (reference sequence). V was cut by 6 bases and J by 7 bases, with 26 bases left in between. CDR3 residues: CASSCRTGNRESNTQYF. CDR3 coding DNA: TGTGCCAGCAGCTGTCGGACCGGGAATCGGGAATCCAATACGCAGTATTTT.

The chain couples TRBV11-2 to TRBJ2-3; no clear D. CDR3 length: 15 amino acids. Germline V gene sequence: CDR1 SGHAT, CDR2 FQNNGV. Trimming removed 5 bases at V and 4 bases at J, with 16 bases between. CDR3 loop: CASSPPGLVPDTQYF. In DNA form, the CDR3 reads TGTGCCAGCAGCCCACCCGGCCTAGTCCCAGATACGCAGTATTTT.

The chain carries TRBV27 and TRBJ2-1, with D possibly matching TRBD2 (6 bases). Between the trimmed V and J ends, which lost 7 bases and 4 bases, there was a span of 11 bases. This CDR3 has 13 amino acids. Germline CDR1 reads MNHEY; CDR2 reads SMNVEV (reference sequence). DNA of the CDR3: TGTGCCAGCACAGGAGGGTGGTACAATGAGCAGTTCTTC. Translating gives CASTGGWYNEQFF.

The chain combines TRBV7-6 with TRBJ1-1; no reliable D call. Trimming cost V 3 bases and J 6 bases, with 17 bases left between them. There are 15 residues in the CDR3. Germline values: CDR1 SGHVS, CDR2 FNYEAQ. The CDR3 DNA reads TGTGCCAGCAGCTTTAATCGGGGAGTGGCAGCTGAAGCTTTCTTT. Translation gives CASSFNRGVAAEAFF.

This chain connects TRBV6-5 to TRBJ1-2; TRBD1 is a possible D gene (6 bases). Deletions cut 3 bases from V and 1 base from J, with 12 bases between. The germline V gene encodes CDR1 MNHEY and CDR2 SVGAGI. This CDR3 has 15 amino acids. This CDR3 is CASSYTGALNYGYTF. The CDR3 nucleotides are TGTGCCAGCAGTTATACGGGGGCACTTAACTATGGCTACACCTTC.

The chain carries TRBV20-1 and TRBJ1-2; maybe TRBD1 (6 bases). Germline V lookup: CDR1 DFQATT, CDR2 SNEGSKA (reference sequence). This CDR3 region has 11 residues. The V gene lost 3 bases and the J gene lost 5 bases, with 7 bases spanning the gap. CDR3: CSASGQYGYTF. The CDR3 nucleotides are TGCAGTGCTAGCGGACAGTATGGCTACACCTTC.

The CDR3 nucleotides read TGTGCCAGCAGCGTCGGGACAGGGGTCTACAATGAGCAGTTCTTC. This sequence encodes CASSVGTGVYNEQFF. The V and J genes are TRBV9 and TRBJ2-1; 10 positions match TRBD1. The V gene end was trimmed by 2 bases and the J gene end by 3 bases; junction bases not matched to a gene: 2. The CDR3 consists of 15 residues. Germline V gene sequence: CDR1 SGDLS, CDR2 YYNGEE. Filled out from reference TRBV9 and TRBJ2-1, the complete variable domain reads DSGVTQTPKHLITATGQRVTLRCSPRSGDLSVYWYQQSLDQGLQFLIQYYNGEERAKGNILERFSAQQFPDLHSELNLSSLELGDSALYFCASSVGTGVYNEQFFGPGTRLTVL.

V usage is TRBV11-2 and J usage is TRBJ2-5, with D possibly being TRBD1 (6 bases). Trimming pared 5 bases from V and 3 bases from J, leaving 7 bases between. Germline CDR1 and CDR2: SGHAT and FQNNGV. This CDR3 spans 12 amino acids. CDR3 in amino acids: CASSNREETQYF. The CDR3 coding sequence is TGTGCCAGCAGCAACAGGGAAGAGACCCAGTACTTC.

This clone was found once. The chain has TRBV27 and TRBJ1-2; 7 bases line up with TRBD1. In germline, CDR1 is MNHEY, CDR2 SMNVEV (reference sequence). V lost 3 bases and J lost 2; bases outside the gene matches: 3. This CDR3 has 14 residues. CDR3 region: CASSFTDRNYGYTF. CDR3 DNA sequence: TGTGCCAGCAGTTTTACGGACAGGAACTATGGCTACACCTTC.

Here the CDR3 reads CASNAGAYEQYF. The CDR3 nucleotides read TGTGCCAGCAACGCGGGGGCCTACGAGCAGTACTTC. The genes are TRBV2 and TRBJ2-7, with 7 bases matching TRBD2. The trim removed 7 bases at V and 2 bases at J, leaving 2 bases unmatched. The CDR3 length is 12 residues. Germline-derived CDR1 and CDR2 are SNHLY and FYNNEI.

The rearrangement uses TRBV5-1 and TRBJ1-2; D unclear. Germline-derived CDR1 and CDR2 are SGHRS and YFSETQ. V lost 4 bases and J lost 2, with 12 bases in between. CDR3 length equals 14 residues. The CDR3 loop is CASSPRRENYGYTF. CDR3 bases: TGCGCCAGCAGCCCCAGGCGGGAAAACTATGGCTACACCTTC.

The CDR3 coding sequence is TGTGCCAGCAGTTCCCTCACAGGGGGCGGGACTGAAGCTTTCTTT. Protein sequence: CASSSLTGGGTEAFF. The chain links TRBV27 to TRBJ1-1; 9 positions agree with TRBD1. The CDR3 length is 15 residues. CDR1 and CDR2 (germline): MNHEY, SMNVEV (reference sequence). V dropped 4 bases and J dropped 5; count of bases not matched to a gene: 8.

The chain couples TRBV29-1 to TRBJ2-1; the match to TRBD1 covers 7 bases. Germline CDR1 and CDR2: SQVTM and ANQGSEA. This CDR3 contains 15 residues. V was pared by 0 bases and J by 8 bases, with 10 bases of the junction left unmatched. The CDR3 is CSVEELGQFKDEQFF. The CDR3 DNA follows: TGCAGCGTTGAAGAACTGGGACAGTTCAAGGATGAGCAGTTCTTC.

Remarks on this clone: The junction does not match germline at one end; this may be a read error. Other DNA variants within this sample encode the same CDR3. This chain uses TRBV11-2 with TRBJ2-5; 8 nucleotides agree with TRBD2. This CDR3 is 15 amino acids long. CDR1 and CDR2 (germline): SGHAT, FQNNGV. The CDR3 protein is CASSLDLAGRETQYF. In DNA, the CDR3 is TGTGCCAGCAGCTTAGATTTAGCGGGGAGGGAGACCCAATACTTC. Full variable domain (rest looked up from reference TRBV11-2 and TRBJ2-5): EAGVAQSPRYKIIEKRQSVAFWCNPISGHATLYWYQQILGQGPKLLIQFQNNGVVDDSQLPKDRFSAERLKGVDSTLKIQPAKLEDSAVYLCASSLDLAGRETQYFGPGTRLLVL.

The genes are TRBV6-6 and TRBJ2-1, with D hard to call. The germline V gene encodes CDR1 MNHNY and CDR2 SVGAGI (reference sequence). The CDR3 is 13 amino acids. Deletions cut 5 bases from V and 4 bases from J, with 9 bases between. CDR3 loop: CASSKSTYNEQFF. CDR3 nucleotides: TGTGCCAGCAGTAAGTCGACGTACAATGAGCAGTTCTTC.

CDR3: CASSPIHTGANYGYTF. DNA for the CDR3: TGCGCCAGCAGCCCAATTCACACCGGAGCTAACTATGGCTACACCTTC. The chain combines TRBV4-1 with TRBJ1-2; the D is unclear. Trimming took off 4 bases at V and 0 bases at J, with 15 bases between the two ends. The CDR3 sequence is 16 residues long. Germline assignment: CDR1 MGHRA and CDR2 YSYEKL.

The CDR3 DNA sequence: TGCAGCGTTGCACAGGGGAGGATGCACGAGCAGTACTTC. This gives the protein CSVAQGRMHEQYF. The V and J genes are TRBV29-1 and TRBJ2-5; TRBD1 is a possible D gene (7 bases). The J call may be in error: the DNA end matches TRBJ2-7 better. Germline V gene sequence: CDR1 SQVTM, CDR2 ANQGSEA. The CDR3 contains 13 residues.

The gene calls are TRBV6-6 and TRBJ1-2, with 8 bases aligning to TRBD1. CDR3 length: 14 residues. Germline assignment: CDR1 MNHNY and CDR2 SVGAGI (reference sequence). The ends lost 4 bases at V and 4 bases at J; junction bases unmatched: 5. The CDR3 region has the DNA TGTGCCAGCAGTTCAGGGGGCATTAGCTATGGCTACACCTTC. It specifies CASSSGGISYGYTF.

The chain is built from TRBV6-1 and TRBJ1-1, with TRBD1 matching over 8 bases. The CDR3 consists of 15 residues. Germline lookup yields CDR1 MNHNS and CDR2 SASEGT. V dropped 8 bases and J dropped 4; count of bases not matched to a gene: 12. The CDR3 here is CASVGVTGEGTEAFF. As DNA, the CDR3 is TGTGCCAGCGTCGGTGTGACAGGGGAAGGCACTGAAGCTTTCTTT.